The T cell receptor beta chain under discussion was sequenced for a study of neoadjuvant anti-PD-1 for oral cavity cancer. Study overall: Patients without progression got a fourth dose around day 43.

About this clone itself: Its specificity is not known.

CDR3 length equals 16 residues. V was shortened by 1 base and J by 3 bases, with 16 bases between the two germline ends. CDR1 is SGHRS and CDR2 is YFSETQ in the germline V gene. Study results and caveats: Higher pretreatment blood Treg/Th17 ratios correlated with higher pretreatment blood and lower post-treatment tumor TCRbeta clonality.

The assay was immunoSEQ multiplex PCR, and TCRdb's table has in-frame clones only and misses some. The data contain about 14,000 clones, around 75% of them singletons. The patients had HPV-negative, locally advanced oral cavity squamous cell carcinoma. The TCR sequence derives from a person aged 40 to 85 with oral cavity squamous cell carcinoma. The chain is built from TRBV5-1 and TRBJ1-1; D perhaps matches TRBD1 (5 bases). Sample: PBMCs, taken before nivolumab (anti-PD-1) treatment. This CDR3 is CASSLREGMEDTEAFF. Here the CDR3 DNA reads TGCGCCAGCAGCTTGCGGGAGGGGATGGAGGACACTGAAGCTTTCTTT. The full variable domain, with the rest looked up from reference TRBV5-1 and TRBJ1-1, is KAGVTQTPRYLIKTRGQQVTLSCSPISGHRSVSWYQQTPGQGLQFLFEYFSETQRNKGNFPGRFSGRQFSNSRSEMNVSTLELGDSALYLCASSLREGMEDTEAFFGQGTRLTVV.